Presented here are 23 T cell receptor beta chains from one specimen sequenced in a study of cytomegalovirus exposure and HLA in healthy donors (dated by TCRdb to about 2017). The library relied on the immunoSEQ multiplex PCR assay. For the multiplex PCR, a mixture combining 60 forward primers for TCR Vbeta segments and 13 reverse primers for TCR Jbeta segments was used. This immuneACCESS table, as held by TCRdb, lists in-frame sequences with V and J called but not all clones. Of the missing ones, under half trace to an unresolved V gene in checked studies; the others have no known cause. Within this sample are around 140,000 clones, with around 83% of them counted one time only. The ten largest account for approximately 8.1% of the sample. Sequenced input: PBMCs. Every receptor here comes from a woman aged 45-65 years in good health and CMV-seropositive.

The chain uses TRBV27 and TRBJ2-1; D gene ambiguous. Per the germline V gene, CDR1 is MNHEY and CDR2 is SMNVEV (reference sequence). Trimming pared 2 bases from V and 8 bases from J, leaving 10 bases between. The CDR3 covers 13 residues. CDR3 protein: CASSLDTVHEQFF. CDR3 nucleotide sequence: TGTGCCAGCAGTTTAGATACGGTCCATGAGCAGTTCTTC.

The chain links TRBV18 to TRBJ2-1; D is possibly TRBD2 (6 bases). Trimming shortened V by 6 bases and J by 0 bases, and 15 bases separated the two germline ends. CDR1 and CDR2 from the germline V gene are KGHSH and LQKENI. The CDR3 length is 16 residues. CDR3 nucleotides: TGTGCCAGCTCGCGGGACTTCCCGAGCTCCTACAATGAGCAGTTCTTC. It encodes CASSRDFPSSYNEQFF.

This sequence joins TRBV19 and TRBJ1-2; 9 nucleotides agree with TRBD1. CDR1 and CDR2 from the germline V gene are LNHDA and SQIVND (reference sequence). Trimming removed 4 bases from V and 3 bases from J; junction bases left unmatched: 9. The CDR3 totals 16 residues. CDR3 loop: CASSKDRGGIYYGYTF. The CDR3 coding sequence is TGTGCCAGTAGTAAGGACAGGGGAGGCATCTACTATGGCTACACCTTC.

The J gene is TRBJ1-5, the V gene TRBV4-2; 9 bases are shared with TRBD1. The CDR3 spans 16 residues. Germline assignment: CDR1 LGHNA and CDR2 YNFKEQ. V shed 1 base, J shed 4 bases, and the junction held 5 bases outside the gene matches. DNA of the CDR3: TGTGCCAGCAGCCAAGCCTCGGGACAGGGAAATCAGCCCCAGCATTTT. Translated: CASSQASGQGNQPQHF.

The rearrangement links TRBV5-8 to TRBJ1-4; TRBD1 agrees at 10 bases. Trimming cost V 6 bases and J 10 bases; bases outside gene matches: 12. The CDR3 runs to 15 residues. From germline, CDR1 is SGHTS and CDR2 YDEGEE. CDR3 nucleotide sequence: TGTGCCAGCACCCCAAAAGGGACAGGGGTTGGAAAACTGTTTTTT. It encodes CASTPKGTGVGKLFF.

The V and J genes are TRBV5-4 and TRBJ2-5, with TRBD2 as a possible D gene (6 bases). The germline V gene has CDR1 SGHNT and CDR2 YYREEE (reference sequence). This CDR3 is built from 15 residues. Trimming removed 0 bases at V and 5 bases at J, with 14 bases between. CDR3 protein: CASSLVPGGTETQYF. CDR3 coding DNA: TGTGCCAGCAGCTTGGTTCCCGGAGGGACGGAGACCCAGTACTTC.

The rearrangement uses TRBV4-1 and TRBJ1-5; D remains ambiguous. Trimming cost V 3 bases and J 4 bases, with 16 bases left between them. This CDR3 has 16 residues. Germline CDR1 is MGHRA and CDR2 is YSYEKL. The CDR3 loop is CASSQIPPARNQPQHF. CDR3 bases: TGCGCCAGCAGCCAGATCCCCCCGGCTAGAAATCAGCCCCAGCATTTT.

This chain uses TRBV18 with TRBJ2-7; D is perhaps TRBD1 (6 bases). The ends were cut back, 2 bases at V and 1 base at J, with 9 bases in the middle. The CDR3 runs 14 residues. CDR1 and CDR2 from the germline V gene are KGHSH and LQKENI. The DNA of the CDR3 is TGTGCCAGCTCACCAGGGACATTGTCCTACGAGCAGTACTTC. Encoded protein: CASSPGTLSYEQYF.

The chain is built from TRBV6-5 and TRBJ2-7, with D perhaps matching TRBD1 (6 bases). This CDR3 has 12 amino acids. V was trimmed by 6 bases and J by 4 bases, leaving 10 bases between them. Germline CDR1 is MNHEY and CDR2 is SVGAGI. The CDR3 loop is CASSKDRYEQYF. The CDR3, as DNA: TGTGCCAGCAGCAAGGACAGATACGAGCAGTACTTC.

V usage is TRBV5-8 and J usage is TRBJ1-2; TRBD1 aligns across 8 bases. V lost 0 bases to trimming and J lost 0 bases; unmatched junction nucleotides: 7. Germline values: CDR1 SGHTS, CDR2 YDEGEE. The CDR3 length is 17 residues. The CDR3 loop is CASSLGQGATPNYGYTF. For the CDR3, the DNA is TGTGCCAGCAGCTTGGGTCAGGGGGCGACCCCTAACTATGGCTACACCTTC.

In its sample, this clone was seen once. The gene calls are TRBV2 and TRBJ1-5; 7 positions agree with TRBD1. The CDR3 has 16 amino acids. Trimming cost V 6 bases and J 9 bases; bases outside gene matches: 17. CDR1 and CDR2 (germline): SNHLY, FYNNEI. The CDR3 DNA reads TGTGCCAGCAGCCCCCAACCGGGACAGAGACTTTGGCCCCAGCATTTT. This sequence encodes CASSPQPGQRLWPQHF.

The gene calls are TRBV2 and TRBJ2-7; D is ambiguous. V dropped 4 bases and J dropped 3 bases, with 4 bases sitting between them. This CDR3 has 11 residues. Looked up from germline, CDR1 is SNHLY and CDR2 is FYNNEI. In DNA, the CDR3 is TGTGCCAGCAGTGCCGGCTACGAGCAGTACTTC. As protein: CASSAGYEQYF.

The chain has TRBV10-3 and TRBJ2-5, with 12 bases that match TRBD1. Germline assignment: CDR1 ENHRY and CDR2 SYGVKD. The CDR3 covers 17 residues. V shed 2 bases and J 5 bases; nucleotides not matched to a gene: 9. The CDR3 sequence is CAISERVGQGARETQYF. The CDR3 DNA is TGTGCCATCAGTGAGCGAGTGGGACAGGGGGCACGGGAGACCCAGTACTTC.

This chain links TRBV4-3 with TRBJ1-6, with D possibly matching TRBD1 (6 bases). This CDR3 is built from 15 residues. With 1 base removed from V and 8 bases from J, the gap between germline ends came to 12 bases. Per germline, CDR1 LGHNA and CDR2 YSLEER. CDR3 in amino acids: CASSQGTVLDSPLHF. In DNA form, the CDR3 reads TGCGCCAGCAGCCAAGGGACAGTGCTCGATTCACCCCTCCACTTT.

This clone is medium-sized (0.01 to 0.1%). The V and J genes are TRBV7-9 and TRBJ2-1; D is unresolved. The V and J ends lost 5 bases and 6 bases respectively, with 14 bases between them. Germline CDR1 is SEHNR and CDR2 is FQNEAQ (reference sequence). The CDR3 is 14 amino acids. The CDR3 loop reads CASSIQEEINEQFF. CDR3 coding DNA: TGTGCCAGCAGCATACAAGAGGAGATCAATGAGCAGTTCTTC.

The chain recombines TRBV28 with TRBJ2-7, with TRBD1 matching 9 bases. This CDR3 has 14 amino acids. Germline V gene data show CDR1 as MDHEN and CDR2 as SYDVKM. The V gene end was trimmed by 4 bases and the J gene end by 4 bases; junction bases not matched to a gene: 5. The CDR3 DNA reads as TGTGCCAGCAGTTCCCCGGGACAGGGTTACGAGCAGTACTTC. Translated: CASSSPGQGYEQYF. Full variable domain (rest looked up from reference TRBV28 and TRBJ2-7): DVKVTQSSRYLVKRTGEKVFLECVQDMDHENMFWYRQDPGLGLRLIYFSYDVKMKEKGDIPEGYSVSREKKERFSLILESASTNQTSMYLCASSSPGQGYEQYFGPGTRLTVT.

The chain employs TRBV11-2 and TRBJ1-2; TRBD1 agrees at 8 bases. CDR1 is SGHAT, CDR2 FQNNGV, per germline. The CDR3 runs 13 residues. V was clipped by 5 bases and J by 4 bases; unmatched bases: 3. Here the CDR3 DNA reads TGTGCCAGCAGCCTCGACAGGGGCTATGGCTACACCTTC. Its translation is CASSLDRGYGYTF.

This chain uses TRBV7-2 with TRBJ2-7; TRBD1 agrees at 9 bases. CDR3 length: 14 residues. Germline V gene data show CDR1 as SGHTA and CDR2 as FQGNSA. V was pared by 5 bases and J by 4 bases, with 6 bases of the junction left unmatched. CDR3 nucleotides: TGTGCCAGCAGCCATCGACAGGGGGATTACGAGCAGTACTTC. Protein: CASSHRQGDYEQYF.

The chain links TRBV28 to TRBJ2-3; D perhaps matches TRBD2 (7 bases). The CDR3 totals 17 residues. Germline V gives CDR1 MDHEN, CDR2 SYDVKM. The ends were cut back, 7 bases at V and 3 bases at J, with 23 bases in the middle. The CDR3 sequence is CASILGGASRGTDTQYF. The CDR3 coding sequence is TGTGCCAGCATCTTGGGGGGGGCTAGCCGAGGGACAGATACGCAGTATTTT.

The V and J genes are TRBV9 and TRBJ2-7, with 7 bases that match TRBD2. Per the germline V gene, CDR1 is SGDLS and CDR2 is YYNGEE. V shed 0 bases, J shed 3 bases, and the junction held 12 bases outside the gene matches. The CDR3 has 17 residues. The CDR3 reads CASSVGPGAGLVYEQYF. CDR3 in DNA: TGTGCCAGCAGCGTAGGTCCCGGGGCAGGACTAGTCTACGAGCAGTACTTC.

CDR3 residues: CASSWQFDQPQHF. The CDR3 nucleotides read TGTGCCAGCAGTTGGCAGTTTGATCAGCCCCAGCATTTT. The chain couples TRBV27 to TRBJ1-5; D uncertain. The length of the CDR3 is 13 residues. Between the trimmed V and J ends, which lost 4 bases and 5 bases, there was a span of 9 bases. Germline CDR1 and CDR2: MNHEY and SMNVEV (reference sequence).

CDR3 sequence reads: CASSFPLDRPNTEAFF. In DNA form, the CDR3 reads TGTGCCAGCAGCTTCCCCTTAGACAGACCGAACACTGAAGCTTTCTTT. This rearrangement joins TRBV5-6 to TRBJ1-1; possibly TRBD1 for D (5 bases). CDR3 size: 16 residues. Germline V gene lookup returns CDR1 SGHDT and CDR2 YYEEEE. Trimming left V 2 bases short and J 1 base short, with 15 bases between. Variable domain in full (rest from reference TRBV5-6 and TRBJ1-1): DAGVTQSPTHLIKTRGQQVTLRCSPKSGHDTVSWYQQALGQGPQFIFQYYEEEERQRGNFPDRFSGHQFPNYSSELNVNALLLGDSALYLCASSFPLDRPNTEAFFGQGTRLTVV.

The chain couples TRBV6-5 to TRBJ2-1, with TRBD2 matching 7 bases. CDR1 is MNHEY, CDR2 SVGAGI, per germline. The CDR3 covers 14 residues. V lost 5 bases, J lost 9 bases, and 10 bases stayed unmatched. As DNA, the CDR3 is TGTGCCAGCAGTCTTGGGCCGAGACTAGCTGAGCAGTTCTTC. Amino acids: CASSLGPRLAEQFF.